This T cell receptor beta chain was profiled in a study of T cells in Graves' hyperthyroidism and ophthalmopathy. The table lists this clonotype with a few counts. The CDR3 is made up of 15 amino acids. V lost 5 bases to trimming and J lost 2 bases; unmatched junction nucleotides: 4. In germline, CDR1 is SEHNR, CDR2 FQNEAQ (reference sequence). RNA transcripts gave rise to amplified TCR beta CDR3 regions. HTBI primers were the set used in a first-round RT-PCR of the TCR CDR3. Using its own MiXCR run on the multiplex PCR reads, TCRdb lists one record per CDR3 protein. The table lists fewer than 400,000 distinct CDR3 sequences, around 17% of them singletons, with around a third in the top ten.

This sequence originates from a young man with Graves' hyperthyroidism. The genes are TRBV7-9 and TRBJ2-3; 10 bases are shared with TRBD2. What was sequenced was blood. This CDR3 is CASSPGLAVTDTQYF. CDR3 DNA sequence: TGTGCCAGCAGCCCTGGACTAGCGGTCACAGATACGCAGTATTTT. Full variable domain (missing parts from reference TRBV7-9 and TRBJ2-3): DTGVSQNPRHKITKRGQNVTFRCDPISEHNRLYWYRQTLGQGPEFLTYFQNEAQLEKSRLLSDRFSAERPKGSFSTLEIQRTEQGDSAMYLCASSPGLAVTDTQYFGPGTRLTVL.